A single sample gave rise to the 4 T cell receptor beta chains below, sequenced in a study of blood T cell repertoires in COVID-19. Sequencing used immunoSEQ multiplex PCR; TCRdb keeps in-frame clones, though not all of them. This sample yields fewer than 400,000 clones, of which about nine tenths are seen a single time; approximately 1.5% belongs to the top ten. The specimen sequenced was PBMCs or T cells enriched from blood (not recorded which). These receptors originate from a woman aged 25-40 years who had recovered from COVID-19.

CDR3 in DNA: TGTGCCACCAGTGACTTCGGACAGGGGAAGGGCGCCGGGGAGCTGTTTTTT. Translation gives CATSDFGQGKGAGELFF. This chain joins TRBV24-1 and TRBJ2-2, with TRBD1 identical over 9 bases. The germline V gene encodes CDR1 KGHDR and CDR2 SFDVKD. This CDR3 is 17 amino acids long. The V and J ends lost 4 bases and 6 bases, in that order; junction bases with no gene match: 11.

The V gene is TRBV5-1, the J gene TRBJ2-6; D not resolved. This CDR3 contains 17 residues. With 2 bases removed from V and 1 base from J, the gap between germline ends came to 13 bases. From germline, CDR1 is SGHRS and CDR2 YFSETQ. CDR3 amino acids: CASSFGWSQSGANVLTF. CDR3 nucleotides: TGCGCCAGCAGCTTCGGGTGGTCCCAGTCTGGGGCCAACGTCCTGACTTTC.

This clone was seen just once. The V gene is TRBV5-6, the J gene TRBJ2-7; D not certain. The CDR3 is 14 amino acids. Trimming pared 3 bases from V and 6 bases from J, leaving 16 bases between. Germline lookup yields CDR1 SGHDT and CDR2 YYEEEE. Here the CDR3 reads CASSSYGSSGEQYF. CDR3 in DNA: TGTGCCAGCAGCTCCTACGGGTCCTCTGGCGAGCAGTACTTC.

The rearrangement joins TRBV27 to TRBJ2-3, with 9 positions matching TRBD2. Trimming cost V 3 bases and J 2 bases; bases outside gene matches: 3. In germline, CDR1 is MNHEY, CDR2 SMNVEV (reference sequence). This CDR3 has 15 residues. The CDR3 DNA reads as TGTGCCAGCAGTTTGGCGGGGGGGGACACAGATACGCAGTATTTT. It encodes CASSLAGGDTDTQYF.